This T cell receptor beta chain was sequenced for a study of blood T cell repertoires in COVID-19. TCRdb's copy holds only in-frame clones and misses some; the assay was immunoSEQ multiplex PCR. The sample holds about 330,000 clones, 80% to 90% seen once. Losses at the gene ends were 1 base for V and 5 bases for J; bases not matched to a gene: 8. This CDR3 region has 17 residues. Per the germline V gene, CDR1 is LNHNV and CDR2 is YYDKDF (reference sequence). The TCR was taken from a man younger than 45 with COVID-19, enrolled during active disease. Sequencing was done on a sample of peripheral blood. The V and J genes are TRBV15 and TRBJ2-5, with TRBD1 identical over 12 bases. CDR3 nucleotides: TGTGCCACCAGCAGAGGGCCAGGGACAGGGGGCGGCGAGACCCAGTACTTC. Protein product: CATSRGPGTGGGETQYF.